A single sample gave rise to the 10 T cell receptor beta chains below, sequenced in a study of identical twins. TCRdb re-called the 5' RACE reads with MiXCR, one entry per CDR3 protein. The data show a few hundred thousand distinct CDR3 sequences, just under 10% seen once. The data were also submitted as part of a second study, on yellow fever vaccine responses in identical twins.

Input material: PBMCs. The receptors were sampled from a woman younger than 30 in good health.

This clonotype has just a few counts. The J gene is TRBJ1-1, the V gene TRBV12-3 or TRBV12-4, with 8 bases that match TRBD1. This CDR3 has 14 residues. J lost 4 bases, V lost 6 bases, and 7 bases had no gene match. CDR3 nucleotide sequence: TGTGCCAGCAGACTTAGACAGGGGAGCACTGAAGCTTTCTTT. The encoded protein is CASRLRQGSTEAFF.

This clonotype has just a few counts. J is TRBJ1-5 and V is TRBV29-1; 7 nucleotides agree with TRBD1. With V trimmed by 6 bases and J by 3 bases, 8 bases remained unmatched. The CDR3 extends over 14 amino acids. Germline V gene lookup returns CDR1 SQVTM and CDR2 ANQGSEA. Here the CDR3 DNA reads TGCAGCGTCAAAACCGGGACAGACAATCAGCCCCAGCATTTT. Protein sequence: CSVKTGTDNQPQHF.

This clonotype was observed a few times. V and J are TRBV7-9 and TRBJ2-2; D remains ambiguous. This CDR3 contains 14 residues. Trimming shortened V by 8 bases and J by 5 bases, and 15 bases separated the two germline ends. The germline V gene has CDR1 SEHNR and CDR2 FQNEAQ (reference sequence). CDR3 residues: CASGPPLDTGELFF. The CDR3 DNA is TGTGCCAGCGGGCCCCCTCTAGATACCGGGGAGCTGTTTTTT.

The V and J genes are TRBV7-3 and TRBJ2-1; D might be TRBD1 (6 bases). V was trimmed by 4 bases and J by 5 bases, leaving 12 bases between them. CDR1 SGHTA and CDR2 FQGTGA come from the germline V gene. The CDR3 sequence is 14 residues long. The CDR3 sequence: CASSSLDSNNEQFF. In nucleotides, the CDR3 is TGTGCCAGCAGCTCACTGGACAGTAACAATGAGCAGTTCTTC.

This clonotype was seen many times. The CDR3 sequence is CSARDAGTSTDTQYF. The DNA of the CDR3 is TGCAGTGCTAGAGATGCGGGCACTAGCACAGATACGCAGTATTTT. The chain combines TRBV20-1 with TRBJ2-3, with D possibly being TRBD2 (5 bases). This CDR3 has 15 residues. Trimming shortened V by 0 bases and J by 0 bases, and 10 bases separated the two germline ends. Germline CDR1 is DFQATT and CDR2 is SNEGSKA (reference sequence).

The rearrangement uses TRBV30 and TRBJ2-2; D might be TRBD2 (7 bases). This CDR3 has 13 amino acids. The V gene's germline CDR1 is GTSNPN and CDR2 SVGIG (reference sequence). V gave up 1 base and J gave up 6 bases, with 9 bases separating them. The CDR3 DNA sequence: TGTGCCTGGAGTGGCGGGGGCGCCGGGGAGCTGTTTTTT. Residues: CAWSGGGAGELFF.

This clonotype was counted a few times. The V and J genes are TRBV7-9 and TRBJ1-4; D gene ambiguous. Between the trimmed V and J ends, which lost 2 bases and 0 bases, there was a span of 10 bases. CDR1 is SEHNR and CDR2 is FQNEAQ in the germline V gene (reference sequence). This CDR3 has 16 amino acids. The CDR3 loop is CASSLTPTATNEKLFF. The DNA of the CDR3 is TGTGCCAGCAGCTTAACGCCTACAGCAACTAATGAAAAACTGTTTTTT.

The chain recombines TRBV3-1 with TRBJ2-1, with D unclear. Germline CDR1 reads LGHDT; CDR2 reads YNNKEL (reference sequence). V was clipped by 0 bases and J by 3 bases, with 6 bases between them. CDR3 size: 14 residues. The CDR3 here is CASSQDPVYNEQFF. CDR3 DNA sequence: TGTGCCAGCAGCCAAGATCCTGTCTACAATGAGCAGTTCTTC.

The chain carries TRBV5-1 and TRBJ2-7; perhaps TRBD1 as D (5 bases). Looked up from germline, CDR1 is SGHRS and CDR2 is YFSETQ. This CDR3 region has 17 residues. The V gene lost 0 bases and the J gene lost 2 bases, with 18 bases spanning the gap. CDR3 sequence: CASSLVIGHQGTYEQYF. CDR3 in DNA: TGCGCCAGCAGCTTGGTTATTGGACATCAGGGAACCTACGAGCAGTACTTC.

The chain carries TRBV12-3 or TRBV12-4 and TRBJ2-1; D is uncertain. The CDR3 runs 15 residues. V lost 3 bases and J 2 bases, leaving 11 bases between the germline ends. The CDR3 nucleotides read TGTGCCAGCAGTTTTGGCCAGGTCGCCTACAATGAGCAGTTCTTC. This sequence encodes CASSFGQVAYNEQFF.